Listed here are 2 T cell receptor beta chains from one sample, sequenced in a study of blood T cell repertoires in COVID-19. Data came from immunoSEQ multiplex PCR; TCRdb stores just in-frame clones and leaves some out. The table has 130,000 to 150,000 clones, 87% seen once. The sequencing input was PBMCs or T cells enriched from blood (not recorded which). Every receptor here comes from a woman in her forties who had been exposed to COVID-19.

The chain couples TRBV9 to TRBJ1-2, with 10 positions matching TRBD1. Germline values: CDR1 SGDLS, CDR2 YYNGEE. The CDR3 spans 18 residues. Trimming took 3 bases from V and 0 from J; bases not matched to a gene: 11. The CDR3 DNA reads TGTGCCAGCAGCGCTACCGGGACAGGGGTTCGTGCTAACTATGGCTACACCTTC. Protein sequence: CASSATGTGVRANYGYTF.

The V and J genes are TRBV19 and TRBJ1-5; D remains ambiguous. Germline CDR1 LNHDA, CDR2 SQIVND (reference sequence). Trimming took off 5 bases at V and 8 bases at J, with 10 bases between the two ends. The CDR3 extends over 12 amino acids. The CDR3 region is CASSLPYKPQHF. Here the CDR3 DNA reads TGTGCCAGTAGTCTCCCGTATAAGCCCCAGCATTTT.